One and the same sample provided the 21 T cell receptor beta chains below, sequenced in a study of Ad26.COV2.S vaccination and SARS-CoV-2 variants. Treatment noted: roughly 18 received Ad26.COV2.S at low or high dose, single or two shots; roughly five received placebo; per-sample allocation not given. The study sampled participants on day 63 after the first vaccine or placebo injection. Sequencing was performed with immunoSEQ multiplex PCR; in TCRdb, only in-frame clones are kept and a portion is missing. The sample has fewer than 500,000 clones, over 75% seen once. Sequenced material: peripheral blood, taken in a trial of Ad26.COV2.S vaccine versus placebo. The receptors come from a person between 18 and 65 years old who received the Ad26.COV2.S COVID-19 vaccine or a placebo.

V is TRBV6-5 and J is TRBJ2-6, with a tentative D call TRBD1 (6 bases). V lost 0 bases and J lost 9, with 12 bases in between. CDR1 is MNHEY, CDR2 SVGAGI, per germline. The CDR3 is made up of 15 amino acids. CDR3: CASSYSTGRGNVLTF. For the CDR3, the DNA is TGTGCCAGCAGTTACTCGACAGGACGGGGCAACGTCCTGACTTTC.

This clone was picked up many times. The rearrangement uses TRBV5-4 and TRBJ2-5; 8 bases line up with TRBD2. CDR1 and CDR2 from the germline V gene are SGHNT and YYREEE (reference sequence). V dropped 4 bases and J dropped 2; count of bases not matched to a gene: 10. The CDR3 contains 16 residues. In nucleotides, the CDR3 is TGTGCCAGCAGCCGCGGGGCTGTAGCGGGGCAAGAGACCCAGTACTTC. This gives the protein CASSRGAVAGQETQYF.

The chain is built from TRBV6-5 and TRBJ1-6; 7 bases are shared with TRBD1. The CDR3 has 12 amino acids. V trimming: 8 bases; J trimming: 7 bases; junction bases outside the gene matches: 2. CDR1 and CDR2 (germline): MNHEY, SVGAGI. The CDR3 reads CASRQGNSPLHF. CDR3 DNA: TGTGCCAGCCGACAGGGCAATTCACCCCTCCACTTT.

This chain uses TRBV7-9 with TRBJ2-3; D is perhaps TRBD1 (7 bases). V was clipped by 1 base and J by 0 bases, with 17 bases between them. Germline V gene sequence: CDR1 SEHNR, CDR2 FQNEAQ (reference sequence). The CDR3 covers 18 residues. The CDR3 reads CASSLGGTTGTSTDTQYF. CDR3 coding DNA: TGTGCCAGCAGCTTAGGGGGGACGACAGGGACTAGCACAGATACGCAGTATTTT.

The J gene is TRBJ2-7, the V gene TRBV11-2; 8 nucleotides match TRBD2. V shed 4 bases, J shed 3 bases, and the junction held 8 bases outside the gene matches. This CDR3 region has 15 residues. CDR1 and CDR2 (germline): SGHAT, FQNNGV. The CDR3 region is CASSSEAGAHYEQYF. DNA for the CDR3: TGTGCCAGCAGCTCGGAAGCGGGAGCCCACTACGAGCAGTACTTC.

The V gene is TRBV4-1, the J gene TRBJ1-3; D gene uncertain. CDR1 is MGHRA and CDR2 is YSYEKL in the germline V gene. Deletions cut 1 base from V and 7 bases from J, with 11 bases between. The length of the CDR3 is 14 residues. DNA for the CDR3: TGCGCCAGCAGCCAAGCGGCCCAAGGGAACACCATATATTTT. It translates to CASSQAAQGNTIYF.

The chain couples TRBV12-2 to TRBJ1-2; the table gives TRBD1 as D, unverified against the DNA. TRBV12-2 is deemed a pseudogene. The CDR3 consists of 12 residues. The CDR3 sequence: CASRQDWVGYTF. The CDR3 nucleotides read TGTGCAAGTCGCCAGGATTGGGTTGGCTACACCTTC.

This sequence joins TRBV5-1 and TRBJ2-2, with D tentatively TRBD1 or TRBD2 (5 bases each). This CDR3 has 19 amino acids. Looked up from germline, CDR1 is SGHRS and CDR2 is YFSETQ. V lost 1 base to trimming and J lost 7 bases, with 26 bases between them. DNA of the CDR3: TGCGCCAGCAGCTTGTTTGACTACCGGACAAAAAAACTCGGCGGGGAGCTGTTTTTT. This encodes CASSLFDYRTKKLGGELFF.

J is TRBJ2-1 and V is TRBV7-9, with no clear D. Trimming shortened V by 5 bases and J by 5 bases, and 16 bases separated the two germline ends. CDR3 length equals 15 residues. The germline CDR1 and CDR2 sequences are SEHNR and FQNEAQ (reference sequence). CDR3 sequence: CASSKVPSGDNEQFF. The DNA of the CDR3 is TGTGCCAGCAGCAAAGTACCAAGTGGCGACAATGAGCAGTTCTTC.

The V gene is TRBV7-6, the J gene TRBJ2-1; 9 nucleotides agree with TRBD2. V lost 0 bases to trimming and J lost 5 bases; unmatched junction nucleotides: 8. Germline CDR1 SGHVS, CDR2 FNYEAQ. This CDR3 is 17 amino acids long. CDR3 sequence: CASSLAAQREVHNEQFF. The CDR3 DNA sequence: TGTGCCAGCAGCTTAGCGGCCCAGCGGGAGGTCCACAATGAGCAGTTCTTC.

The chain is built from TRBV25-1 and TRBJ2-7; D perhaps matches TRBD2 (5 bases). The CDR3 is made up of 14 amino acids. Germline V gene data show CDR1 as MGHDK and CDR2 as SYGVNS. Trimming took 7 bases from V and 4 from J, leaving 17 bases between them. CDR3 sequence reads: CASTLASSWYEQYF. The CDR3 DNA follows: TGTGCCAGCACCTTAGCATCTAGCTGGTACGAGCAGTACTTC.

The chain combines TRBV13 with TRBJ2-1; 13 bases align to TRBD2. The germline gives CDR1 PRHDT, CDR2 FYEKMQ (reference sequence). V gave up 3 bases and J gave up 6 bases; unmatched junction bases: 8. The CDR3 spans 17 residues. In nucleotides, the CDR3 is TGTGCCAGCAGCTTTCGGACTAGCGGGAGAGGCGGCAATGAGCAGTTCTTC. It is translated as CASSFRTSGRGGNEQFF.

The V gene is TRBV5-4, the J gene TRBJ1-2; TRBD1 might be the D (5 bases). V was trimmed by 4 bases and J by 3 bases, leaving 13 bases between them. The CDR3 has 14 residues. Germline loops: CDR1 SGHNT, CDR2 YYREEE (reference sequence). CDR3 sequence (DNA): TGTGCCAGCAGCCGCCTCGACAGCCACTATGGCTACACCTTC. Its protein product is CASSRLDSHYGYTF.

The V and J genes are TRBV30 and TRBJ2-1; perhaps TRBD2 as D (6 bases). Germline V gene sequence: CDR1 GTSNPN, CDR2 SVGIG (reference sequence). V gave up 6 bases and J gave up 5 bases, with 11 bases separating them. The CDR3 sequence is 12 residues long. Here the CDR3 DNA reads TGTGCCTGCACGGGACTGAACAATGAGCAGTTCTTC. Translated: CACTGLNNEQFF.

V is TRBV6-1 and J is TRBJ2-2; the D is unclear. The germline V and J ends were trimmed by 3 bases and 3 bases, with 5 bases remaining between them. CDR1 is MNHNS and CDR2 is SASEGT in the germline V gene. The CDR3 is 13 amino acids. CDR3 loop: CASSDRYTGELFF. The CDR3 DNA sequence: TGTGCCAGCAGTGATCGGTACACCGGGGAGCTGTTTTTT.

The chain joins TRBV19 to TRBJ2-7; 8 nucleotides align to TRBD2. V gave up 10 bases and J gave up 1 base; unmatched junction bases: 15. The CDR3 spans 16 residues. Germline loops: CDR1 LNHDA, CDR2 SQIVND (reference sequence). The CDR3 here is CATTSGAGLGSYEQYF. The DNA for the CDR3 is TGTGCCACTACCTCAGGGGCGGGACTAGGATCCTACGAGCAGTACTTC.

This chain connects TRBV28 to TRBJ2-5, with D unresolved. The DNA end is more similar to TRBJ2-7, so the J call may be wrong. This CDR3 region has 15 residues. Germline loops: CDR1 MDHEN, CDR2 SYDVKM. The CDR3 here is CASSLGGRVGYEQYF. DNA for the CDR3: TGTGCCAGCAGCCTAGGCGGTAGGGTGGGGTACGAGCAGTACTTC.

This chain uses TRBV10-1 with TRBJ2-5; TRBD2 aligns across 9 bases. CDR1 WNHNN and CDR2 SYGVQD come from the germline V gene (reference sequence). The CDR3 covers 15 residues. The trim removed 0 bases at V and 4 bases at J, leaving 3 bases unmatched. The CDR3 sequence: CASSESRAGGETQYF. DNA for the CDR3: TGCGCCAGCAGTGAGTCCCGAGCGGGAGGAGAGACCCAGTACTTC.

The chain employs TRBV19 and TRBJ1-2, with unresolved D. Between the trimmed V and J ends, which lost 7 bases and 8 bases, there was a span of 8 bases. From germline, CDR1 is LNHDA and CDR2 SQIVND (reference sequence). The CDR3 is 10 residues long. The CDR3 loop is CASKDGGYTF. CDR3 in DNA: TGTGCCAGTAAAGATGGCGGCTACACCTTC.

The chain combines TRBV5-1 with TRBJ2-3; either TRBD1 or TRBD2 may fit D (5 bases each). This CDR3 is 14 amino acids long. Trimming took 8 bases from V and 3 from J, leaving 16 bases between them. The V gene's germline CDR1 is SGHRS and CDR2 YFSETQ. CDR3: CASTVGTETDTQYF. Here the CDR3 DNA reads TGCGCCAGTACCGTAGGGACGGAAACAGATACGCAGTATTTT. Drawing the rest from reference TRBV5-1 and TRBJ2-3, the complete variable domain is KAGVTQTPRYLIKTRGQQVTLSCSPISGHRSVSWYQQTPGQGLQFLFEYFSETQRNKGNFPGRFSGRQFSNSRSEMNVSTLELGDSALYLCASTVGTETDTQYFGPGTRLTVL.

CDR3 sequence: CASSKSFGVRYEQYF. The CDR3 nucleotides read TGTGCCAGCAGCAAATCCTTCGGGGTTCGGTACGAGCAGTACTTC. This chain connects TRBV9 to TRBJ2-5; perhaps TRBD2 as D (5 bases). Near its end, the DNA agrees better with TRBJ2-7, so the J call may be wrong. Germline CDR1 SGDLS, CDR2 YYNGEE. This CDR3 contains 15 residues.